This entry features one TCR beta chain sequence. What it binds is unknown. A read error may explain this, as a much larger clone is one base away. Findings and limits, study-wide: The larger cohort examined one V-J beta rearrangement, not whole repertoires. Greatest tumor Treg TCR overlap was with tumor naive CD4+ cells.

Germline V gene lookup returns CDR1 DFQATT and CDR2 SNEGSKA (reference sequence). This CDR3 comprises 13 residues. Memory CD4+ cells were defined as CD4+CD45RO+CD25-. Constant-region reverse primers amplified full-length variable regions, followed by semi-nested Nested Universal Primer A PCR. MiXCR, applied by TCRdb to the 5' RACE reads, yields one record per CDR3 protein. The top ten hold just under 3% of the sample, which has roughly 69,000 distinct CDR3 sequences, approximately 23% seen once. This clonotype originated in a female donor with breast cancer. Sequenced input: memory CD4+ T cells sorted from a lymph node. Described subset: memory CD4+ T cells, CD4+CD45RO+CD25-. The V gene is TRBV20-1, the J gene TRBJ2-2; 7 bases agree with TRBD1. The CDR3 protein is CSTRRQGIGEPFF. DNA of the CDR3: TGCAGTACCCGACGACAGGGTATCGGGGAGCCGTTTTTT.